This T cell receptor (beta chain) is from a study of blood T cells in healthy people across ages. Findings and limits, study-wide: Unsorted PBMCs blocked a conclusive comparison of naive and antigen-experienced cells.

At least ten counts were recorded for this clonotype. Its antigen remains unknown. A J-beta primer mix and a sample-barcoded 5' primer were used in a second PCR of roughly 7 to 12 cycles. TCRdb redid the calling of the 5' RACE reads with MiXCR, one entry per CDR3 protein. Among 800,000 to 950,000 distinct CDR3 sequences listed, under 35% were seen once. The CDR3 covers 14 residues. Germline loops: CDR1 SQVTM, CDR2 ANQGSEA. Trimming stripped 5 bases from V and 2 bases from J, with 16 bases between. These data were also reused for a study on T cells of mothers and their children. That study adds: A few healthy Caucasian mothers gave samples, and so did their six children.

The chain is built from TRBV29-1 and TRBJ2-7; perhaps TRBD1 as D (6 bases). This clonotype was obtained from a woman in her 40s in good health. The sequencing sample was made of blood. The CDR3 coding sequence is TGCAGCGTTTCCTCCAGGGGACGGGCCTACGAGCAGTACTTC. Translating it yields CSVSSRGRAYEQYF.